This T cell receptor (beta chain) was observed in a study of post-analysis software for immune sequencing data. Study-wide points: Controls had lower frequencies than patients of five or six TRBV segments, which included TRBV5-6, TRBV5-1 and TRBV20-1.

Points on this clonotype: Its target is unknown. One end of the junction is discordant with germline, which a read error may explain.

Carried by the TCR beta cDNA libraries were unique molecular identifiers. TCRdb itself ran the PCR reads through MiXCR, one entry per CDR3 protein. The profile shows fewer than 900,000 distinct CDR3 sequences, about 45% of them singletons. CDR1 is SGHDN and CDR2 is FVKESK in the germline V gene. The CDR3 loop spans 16 amino acids. This TCR was recovered from a girl aged 10 to 17 with multiple sclerosis. Sequenced input: blood. The chain combines TRBV14 with TRBJ2-1, with 9 bases identical to TRBD2. This CDR3 is CASSQPLAGRLNGQFF. CDR3 coding DNA: TGTGCCAGCAGCCAACCCCTAGCGGGAAGACTCAATGGGCAGTTCTTC.